This TCR beta chain appears in the sequencing data of a study of cytomegalovirus exposure and HLA in healthy donors. Study overall: From 150 million to 200 million T cells, an earlier analysis saw roughly 110 million unique TCR beta sequences. Researchers found that around 80% of 350 to 500 genotyped donors fell within the Caucasian-associated ancestry cluster.

The CDR3 is 14 amino acids. Trimming took 0 bases from V and 3 from J; bases not matched to a gene: 2. Germline-derived CDR1 and CDR2 are MGHRA and YSYEKL. Researchers ran the PCR with 60 Vbeta and 13 Jbeta primers. Here immunoSEQ multiplex PCR was the method, and the copy in TCRdb shows in-frame clones only, minus some. Found here are about 160,000 clones, about 71% of them singletons; the top ten hold approximately 3%. As concerns this clone: As yet, its antigen is unknown.

Study outcomes and limitations: Based on reports, TCR beta sequences accurately predicted HLA-A and HLA-B alleles for most subjects.

This chain uses TRBV4-1 with TRBJ2-7; the match to TRBD2 covers 7 bases. Material for sequencing was PBMCs. This TCR was sampled from a woman in her 30s in good health and CMV-seronegative. CDR3 region: CASSQEGRGYEQYF. DNA for the CDR3: TGCGCCAGCAGCCAAGAAGGGAGGGGCTACGAGCAGTACTTC.